Below, 15 T cell receptor beta chains from the same sample are listed, as sequenced in a study of blood T cell repertoires in COVID-19. Measured with immunoSEQ multiplex PCR; TCRdb has only the in-frame clones, and not every one. The sample lists about 320,000 clones, under 95% occurring once. Sequencing was done on a sample of PBMCs or T cells enriched from blood (not recorded which). Receptors originate from a man aged 55-75 years who had recovered from COVID-19.

The V gene is TRBV4-2, the J gene TRBJ1-5; 9 bases align to TRBD1. This CDR3 comprises 14 residues. Unmatched junction bases numbered 0, after V lost 0 bases and J lost 6 bases. In germline, CDR1 is LGHNA, CDR2 YNFKEQ. Here the CDR3 reads CASSQETGGQPQHF. The CDR3 coding sequence is TGTGCCAGCAGCCAAGAGACAGGGGGTCAGCCCCAGCATTTT.

This chain joins TRBV4-3 and TRBJ2-5; 10 nucleotides agree with TRBD1. V lost 4 bases to trimming and J lost 5 bases; unmatched junction nucleotides: 4. Looked up from germline, CDR1 is LGHNA and CDR2 is YSLEER. This CDR3 is 14 amino acids long. CDR3 sequence (DNA): TGCGCCAGCAGCCTGACAGGGGGCGGTGAGACCCAGTACTTC. Translation gives CASSLTGGGETQYF.

This clone was seen a single time. The V call is TRBV9, the J call TRBJ1-5; D is undetermined. V was trimmed by 2 bases and J by 2 bases, leaving 11 bases between them. The CDR3 runs to 15 residues. CDR1 is SGDLS and CDR2 is YYNGEE in the germline V gene. The CDR3, as DNA: TGTGCCAGCAGCGTTTCCGACGGGGGCAATCAGCCCCAGCATTTT. Amino acid sequence: CASSVSDGGNQPQHF.

This clone was counted once. Distinct nucleotide sequences in the sample also encode this CDR3. The chain combines TRBV5-1 with TRBJ2-5, with TRBD1 matching over 7 bases. Germline lookup yields CDR1 SGHRS and CDR2 YFSETQ. V shed 0 bases and J 4 bases; nucleotides not matched to a gene: 0. This CDR3 is 13 amino acids long. The CDR3 spells CASSLGQGETQYF. For the CDR3, the DNA is TGCGCCAGCAGCTTGGGACAGGGAGAGACCCAGTACTTC.

This chain uses TRBV11-2 with TRBJ1-3; TRBD1 aligns across 9 bases. The CDR3 has 16 amino acids. V lost 6 bases and J lost 0; bases outside the gene matches: 6. The germline CDR1 and CDR2 sequences are SGHAT and FQNNGV. The CDR3 bases are TGTGCCAGCAGACCCACAGGGGGCCGCTCTGGAAACACCATATATTTT. Protein: CASRPTGGRSGNTIYF.

The chain uses TRBV5-1 and TRBJ2-5; 7 bases are a match to TRBD2. CDR1 SGHRS and CDR2 YFSETQ come from the germline V gene. The CDR3 covers 14 residues. V trimming: 1 base; J trimming: 5 bases; junction bases outside the gene matches: 5. The CDR3 region is CASSLMSGRETQYF. DNA of the CDR3: TGCGCCAGCAGCTTGATGTCCGGGAGGGAGACCCAGTACTTC.

The chain uses TRBV15 and TRBJ1-4, with unresolved D. V was pared by 5 bases and J by 5 bases, with 18 bases between. The CDR3 is 16 residues long. The germline V gene encodes CDR1 LNHNV and CDR2 YYDKDF (reference sequence). The DNA for the CDR3 is TGTGCCACCAGCCCCCGCTCAATGGCCGTAAATGAAAAACTGTTTTTT. Its translation: CATSPRSMAVNEKLFF.

The genes are TRBV4-1 and TRBJ1-1, with D perhaps TRBD1 (6 bases). Deletions cut 5 bases from V and 0 bases from J, with 13 bases between. The length of the CDR3 is 15 residues. Germline V gene data show CDR1 as MGHRA and CDR2 as YSYEKL. In DNA, the CDR3 is TGCGCCAGCAGCTACGGACAGATCATGAACACTGAAGCTTTCTTT. This encodes CASSYGQIMNTEAFF.

The rearrangement uses TRBV7-9 and TRBJ1-5; no clear D. The V end was cut by 4 bases, the J end by 4 bases, with 8 bases between. The length of the CDR3 is 13 residues. Germline CDR1 reads SEHNR; CDR2 reads FQNEAQ (reference sequence). The CDR3: CASSYQANQPQHF. CDR3 bases: TGTGCCAGCAGCTATCAGGCTAATCAGCCCCAGCATTTT. The complete variable domain, with remaining parts taken from reference TRBV7-9 and TRBJ1-5, reads DTGVSQNPRHKITKRGQNVTFRCDPISEHNRLYWYRQTLGQGPEFLTYFQNEAQLEKSRLLSDRFSAERPKGSFSTLEIQRTEQGDSAMYLCASSYQANQPQHFGDGTRLSIL.

The chain joins TRBV7-9 to TRBJ2-7; D is unclear. This CDR3 has 14 amino acids. In germline, CDR1 is SEHNR, CDR2 FQNEAQ (reference sequence). V lost 1 base, J lost 1 base, and 8 bases lay in between. CDR3 sequence: CASSLVAQSYEQYF. DNA of the CDR3: TGTGCCAGCAGCTTAGTAGCCCAATCCTACGAGCAGTACTTC.

V and J are TRBV18 and TRBJ2-7; 8 bases are shared with TRBD2. This CDR3 spans 13 amino acids. Trimming took 5 bases from V and 6 from J; bases not matched to a gene: 6. Germline V gene lookup returns CDR1 KGHSH and CDR2 LQKENI. This chain's CDR3 is CASSAGLEGEQYF. CDR3 coding DNA: TGTGCCAGCTCAGCGGGACTAGAAGGCGAGCAGTACTTC.

The V and J genes are TRBV3-1 (or the pseudogene TRBV3-2) and TRBJ1-2; TRBD1 might be the D (6 bases). The V end lost 0 bases, the J end lost 3 bases, and 11 bases lay between the germline ends. Germline lookup yields CDR1 LGHDT and CDR2 YNNKEL (reference sequence). This CDR3 contains 15 residues. CDR3 in amino acids: CASSQDLGGYYGYTF. The CDR3 DNA follows: TGTGCCAGCAGCCAAGATTTAGGGGGATACTATGGCTACACCTTC.

The chain recombines TRBV10-3 with TRBJ1-2; 7 bases are shared with TRBD1. This CDR3 spans 13 amino acids. Germline CDR1 reads ENHRY; CDR2 reads SYGVKD. Germline trimming cut 2 bases from V and 8 bases from J; bases unmatched to any gene: 5. CDR3: CAISETGAGGYTF. The CDR3 region has the DNA TGTGCCATCAGTGAGACAGGGGCTGGAGGCTACACCTTC.

This sequence joins TRBV7-2 and TRBJ1-2, with D perhaps matching TRBD1 (5 bases). Germline loops: CDR1 SGHTA, CDR2 FQGNSA. The CDR3 is 15 amino acids. Trimming shortened V by 1 base and J by 4 bases, and 13 bases separated the two germline ends. CDR3 in amino acids: CASSLGSGGLYGYTF. The CDR3 bases are TGTGCCAGCAGCTTAGGGTCGGGGGGACTCTATGGCTACACCTTC.

This clone was picked up one time. CDR3: CASSASPDRANEQYF. DNA of the CDR3: TGCGCCAGCAGTGCCTCCCCGGACAGGGCCAACGAGCAGTACTTC. The chain links TRBV10-1 to TRBJ2-7, with TRBD1 matching 8 bases. V lost 4 bases, J lost 5 bases, and 10 bases stayed unmatched. Germline V gives CDR1 WNHNN, CDR2 SYGVQD (reference sequence). This CDR3 is built from 15 residues.